These 23 T cell receptor beta chains originate from one sample sequenced in a study of shared clonotypes between healthy human individuals. Assay: immunoSEQ multiplex PCR; the TCRdb copy retains only in-frame clones and omits some. This sample has roughly 1,600,000 clones, with 98% to 99% found just once. Specimen: naive CD4+ T cells sorted from blood. Subset defined: CD45RA+ positively selected. The receptors stem from a man between 25 and 39 years old in good health.

The chain combines TRBV5-5 with TRBJ1-5; the match to TRBD1 covers 9 bases. The CDR3 sequence is 18 residues long. The V segment lost 0 bases and the J segment 6 bases; nucleotides outside the gene matches: 13. From germline, CDR1 is SGHKS and CDR2 YYEKEE (reference sequence). CDR3 protein: CASSLAGGTGTVFQPQHF. The CDR3 coding sequence is TGTGCCAGCAGCTTGGCCGGGGGGACAGGGACTGTTTTTCAGCCCCAGCATTTT.

J is TRBJ2-7 and V is TRBV7-6; 8 bases align to TRBD2. The germline V gene has CDR1 SGHVS and CDR2 FNYEAQ. Trimming removed 5 bases from V and 3 bases from J; junction bases left unmatched: 6. CDR3 length: 14 amino acids. The CDR3 DNA reads TGTGCCAGCAGCAGCCTAGCGGGTGGCTACGAGCAGTACTTC. This gives the protein CASSSLAGGYEQYF. The whole variable domain, remainder taken from reference TRBV7-6 and TRBJ2-7, is GAGVSQSPRYKVTKRGQDVALRCDPISGHVSLYWYRQALGQGPEFLTYFNYEAQQDKSGLPNDRFSAERPEGSISTLTIQRTEQRDSAMYRCASSSLAGGYEQYFGPGTRLTVT.

This chain links TRBV5-4 with TRBJ1-1, with TRBD1 as a possible D gene (5 bases). Germline assignment: CDR1 SGHNT and CDR2 YYREEE (reference sequence). The CDR3 length is 15 residues. Deletions cut 3 bases from V and 0 bases from J, with 12 bases between. Here the CDR3 reads CASSSLTDVNTEAFF. The CDR3 region has the DNA TGTGCCAGCAGCTCCCTGACAGACGTGAACACTGAAGCTTTCTTT.

DNA of the CDR3: TGTGCCAGCAGCTTAGTTGGGGAGCGGCCCCAGCATTTT. Translation: CASSLVGERPQHF. This chain connects TRBV7-2 to TRBJ1-5; D uncertain. The CDR3 has 13 amino acids. The germline V gene has CDR1 SGHTA and CDR2 FQGNSA. The V and J ends lost 1 base and 9 bases respectively, with 10 bases between them.

V gene TRBV5-1 combines with J gene TRBJ2-7; D may be TRBD2 (5 bases). This CDR3 is 17 amino acids long. The V gene's germline CDR1 is SGHRS and CDR2 YFSETQ. V lost 0 bases, J lost 3 bases, and 19 bases lay in between. The chain's CDR3 is CASSLEGSRRPSYEQYF. The CDR3 DNA reads TGCGCCAGCAGCTTGGAGGGTAGCAGGAGGCCTAGCTACGAGCAGTACTTC.

As regards this clone: This sample includes further DNA sequences coding for the same CDR3. The rearrangement uses TRBV5-1 and TRBJ2-7, with D maybe TRBD2 (7 bases). With 0 bases removed from V and 4 bases from J, the gap between germline ends came to 11 bases. CDR3 length: 14 amino acids. Looked up from germline, CDR1 is SGHRS and CDR2 is YFSETQ. DNA of the CDR3: TGCGCCAGCAGCTTGGTTGGGGGGGCGTACGAGCAGTACTTC. Translation: CASSLVGGAYEQYF.

The CDR3 reads CSGSRSTDTQYF. CDR3 DNA sequence: TGCAGCGGATCGAGAAGCACAGATACGCAGTATTTT. The V gene is TRBV29-1, the J gene TRBJ2-3, with unresolved D. V lost 7 bases to trimming and J lost 0 bases, with 8 bases between them. Germline V gene data show CDR1 as SQVTM and CDR2 as ANQGSEA. This CDR3 comprises 12 residues.

The rearrangement links TRBV15 to TRBJ2-7, with 9 bases fitting TRBD1. Trimming took 0 bases from V and 3 from J; bases not matched to a gene: 15. Germline CDR1 is LNHNV and CDR2 is YYDKDF (reference sequence). CDR3 size: 19 residues. CDR3 sequence reads: CATSRDRGTGSYPHYEQYF. CDR3 nucleotide sequence: TGTGCCACCAGCAGAGATAGGGGGACAGGGTCCTACCCCCACTACGAGCAGTACTTC.

The chain links TRBV10-2 to TRBJ2-3; TRBD1 aligns across 11 bases. CDR3 length: 15 residues. The V and J ends lost 6 bases and 4 bases, in that order; junction bases with no gene match: 6. Germline values: CDR1 WSHSY, CDR2 SAAADI. CDR3: CASRRTGGRADTQYF. The CDR3 nucleotides read TGCGCCAGCAGGAGGACAGGGGGCCGCGCAGATACGCAGTATTTT.

This chain links TRBV7-2 with TRBJ1-2, with D maybe TRBD1 (6 bases). V gave up 6 bases and J gave up 8 bases, with 16 bases separating them. This CDR3 has 13 amino acids. In germline, CDR1 is SGHTA, CDR2 FQGNSA. CDR3 sequence (DNA): TGTGCCAGCAGTCTATGGGGGGCGCGGGGCTACACCTTC. As protein: CASSLWGARGYTF.

This chain uses TRBV7-7 with TRBJ2-5; tentatively, D is TRBD1 (5 bases). The germline V gene has CDR1 SSHAT and CDR2 FNYEAQ (reference sequence). This CDR3 has 13 residues. Trimming took 2 bases from V and 7 from J, leaving 11 bases between them. The CDR3 spells CASSLQGSGTQYF. The CDR3 DNA is TGTGCCAGCAGCTTACAGGGTTCTGGGACCCAGTACTTC.

V and J are TRBV15 and TRBJ1-2; D remains unclear. Germline loops: CDR1 LNHNV, CDR2 YYDKDF (reference sequence). V lost 0 bases, J lost 4 bases, and 6 bases lay in between. This CDR3 region has 13 residues. CDR3: CATSRDPIYGYTF. In DNA, the CDR3 is TGTGCCACCAGCAGAGATCCGATCTATGGCTACACCTTC. The full variable domain, rest sourced from reference TRBV15 and TRBJ1-2, is DAMVIQNPRYQVTQFGKPVTLSCSQTLNHNVMYWYQQKSSQAPKLLFHYYDKDFNNEADTPDNFQSRRPNTSFCFLDIRSPGLGDTAMYLCATSRDPIYGYTFGSGTRLTVV.

The chain recombines TRBV18 with TRBJ2-3; 8 nucleotides agree with TRBD2. The V and J ends lost 3 bases and 0 bases, in that order; junction bases with no gene match: 5. Germline lookup yields CDR1 KGHSH and CDR2 LQKENI. The CDR3 length is 16 residues. The CDR3 sequence is CASSPSLAGSTDTQYF. The CDR3 nucleotides read TGTGCCAGCTCACCCTCTCTAGCGGGCAGCACAGATACGCAGTATTTT.

This chain connects TRBV10-2 to TRBJ2-1, with TRBD2 matching 8 bases. The CDR3 sequence is 16 residues long. Germline CDR1 reads WSHSY; CDR2 reads SAAADI. V shed 6 bases, J shed 4 bases, and the junction held 11 bases outside the gene matches. CDR3: CASRGPGTSRYNEQFF. The CDR3 DNA is TGCGCCAGCAGGGGCCCCGGGACTAGTCGGTACAATGAGCAGTTCTTC.

As concerns this clone: Other DNA sequences in the sample encode the same CDR3. The rearrangement uses TRBV2 and TRBJ2-7; 8 bases are a match to TRBD1. The CDR3 loop spans 12 amino acids. Germline V lookup: CDR1 SNHLY, CDR2 FYNNEI. The ends lost 4 bases at V and 7 bases at J; junction bases unmatched: 3. CDR3 sequence reads: CASSADRGEQYF. Written as DNA, the CDR3 is TGTGCCAGCAGTGCCGACAGGGGAGAGCAGTACTTC.

The chain joins TRBV9 to TRBJ2-2, with D possibly TRBD2 on 6 matching bases. Germline loops: CDR1 SGDLS, CDR2 YYNGEE. V lost 0 bases and J lost 1, with 10 bases in between. This CDR3 is 16 amino acids long. The CDR3 spells CASSVAPSENTGELFF. The DNA for the CDR3 is TGTGCCAGCAGCGTAGCTCCTAGCGAGAACACCGGGGAGCTGTTTTTT. Based on the CDR3 plus reference TRBV9 and TRBJ2-2, the full variable domain is DSGVTQTPKHLITATGQRVTLRCSPRSGDLSVYWYQQSLDQGLQFLIQYYNGEERAKGNILERFSAQQFPDLHSELNLSSLELGDSALYFCASSVAPSENTGELFFGEGSRLTVL.

This clone occurred once. The chain couples TRBV5-4 to TRBJ2-1, with 8 positions matching TRBD2. Germline-derived CDR1 and CDR2 are SGHNT and YYREEE (reference sequence). The CDR3 is 15 residues long. The J segment lost 5 bases and the V segment lost 0 bases, leaving 4 bases of the junction unmatched. As DNA, the CDR3 is TGTGCCAGCAGCTTGGGAGGACTAGCTGACAATGAGCAGTTCTTC. It codes for CASSLGGLADNEQFF.

Note on this clone: Different DNA sequences within this sample yield the same CDR3. The chain carries TRBV2 and TRBJ2-7, with D perhaps given as TRBD1 or TRBD2 (5 bases each). CDR1 and CDR2 from the germline V gene are SNHLY and FYNNEI. The CDR3 loop spans 13 amino acids. V was cut by 1 base and J by 2 bases, with 6 bases left in between. The CDR3: CASSEGGPYEQYF. The CDR3 DNA reads TGTGCCAGCAGTGAAGGGGGACCCTACGAGCAGTACTTC.

The genes are TRBV5-1 and TRBJ1-4, with D possibly being TRBD1 (6 bases). The CDR3 runs to 13 residues. The V gene's germline CDR1 is SGHRS and CDR2 YFSETQ. Trimming pared 3 bases from V and 8 bases from J, leaving 11 bases between. The CDR3 DNA sequence: TGCGCCAGCAGCTCGGGGGCAATCGAAAAACTGTTTTTT. It encodes CASSSGAIEKLFF.

This chain links TRBV7-2 with TRBJ1-1; possible D gene TRBD1, 5 bases. The length of the CDR3 is 14 residues. V dropped 2 bases and J dropped 6 bases, with 13 bases sitting between them. Germline-derived CDR1 and CDR2 are SGHTA and FQGNSA. For the CDR3, the DNA is TGTGCCAGCAGCTTAAAAGGGGTGAAGGCTGAAGCTTTCTTT. Protein product: CASSLKGVKAEAFF.

In DNA, the CDR3 is TGTGCCAGCAGTTACCTACCGACAGCCTCCTACACCTTC. Its protein product is CASSYLPTASYTF. The chain combines TRBV6-5 with TRBJ1-2; a possible D gene is TRBD1 (5 bases). Germline loops: CDR1 MNHEY, CDR2 SVGAGI. This CDR3 has 13 residues. V gave up 2 bases and J gave up 10 bases, with 14 bases separating them.

This rearrangement joins TRBV28 to TRBJ1-5, with D tentatively TRBD1 (5 bases). Looked up from germline, CDR1 is MDHEN and CDR2 is SYDVKM. The CDR3 loop spans 14 amino acids. V lost 6 bases and J 9 bases, leaving 18 bases between the germline ends. The CDR3 loop is CASRPGPVSRPQHF. DNA for the CDR3: TGTGCCAGCAGACCGGGACCAGTTTCTCGGCCCCAGCATTTT.

The chain employs TRBV7-7 and TRBJ2-3; D may be TRBD2 (6 bases). The V and J ends lost 5 bases and 4 bases respectively, with 22 bases between them. This CDR3 is built from 17 residues. Germline values: CDR1 SSHAT, CDR2 FNYEAQ (reference sequence). CDR3: CASSPLGRRAIADTQYF. CDR3 nucleotide sequence: TGTGCCAGCAGCCCACTGGGCAGGAGGGCCATCGCAGATACGCAGTATTTT.